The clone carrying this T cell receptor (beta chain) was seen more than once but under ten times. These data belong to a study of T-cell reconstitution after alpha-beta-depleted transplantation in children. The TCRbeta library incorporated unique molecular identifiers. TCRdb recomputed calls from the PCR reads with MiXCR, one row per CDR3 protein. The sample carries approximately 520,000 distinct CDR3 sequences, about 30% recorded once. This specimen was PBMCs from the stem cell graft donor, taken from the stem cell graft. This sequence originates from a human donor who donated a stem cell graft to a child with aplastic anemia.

Here the CDR3 reads CASSFRDSYNEQFF. The CDR3 region has the DNA TGTGCCAGCAGTTTCAGAGATTCTTACAATGAGCAGTTCTTC. The chain uses TRBV12-3 or TRBV12-4 and TRBJ2-1; D uncertain. The CDR3 loop spans 14 amino acids. Trimming removed 3 bases from V and 4 bases from J, with 10 bases in between.